A single T cell receptor (beta chain) is shown here with its context. The sample is drawn from a study of blood T cell repertoires in COVID-19. Study in general: PBMCs, B-cell-depleted T cells, or T cells provided the cDNA or gDNA that made up the material.

The table came from immunoSEQ multiplex PCR; TCRdb's copy has only in-frame clones and leaves some out. This repertoire shows some 130,000 clones, 80% to 85% found once; its top ten account for about 1.5%. The J segment lost 2 bases and the V segment lost 6 bases, leaving 9 bases of the junction unmatched. This CDR3 spans 15 amino acids. Germline V gene data show CDR1 as MNHEY and CDR2 as SMNVEV (reference sequence). The origin of this receptor is a man between 60 and 75 years old with acute or convalescent COVID-19. V and J are TRBV27 and TRBJ1-2, with 7 positions matching TRBD1. The specimen was peripheral blood. DNA for the CDR3: TGTGCCAGCAGCCGGGGACAGAACGTAAACTATGGCTACACCTTC. As protein: CASSRGQNVNYGYTF.